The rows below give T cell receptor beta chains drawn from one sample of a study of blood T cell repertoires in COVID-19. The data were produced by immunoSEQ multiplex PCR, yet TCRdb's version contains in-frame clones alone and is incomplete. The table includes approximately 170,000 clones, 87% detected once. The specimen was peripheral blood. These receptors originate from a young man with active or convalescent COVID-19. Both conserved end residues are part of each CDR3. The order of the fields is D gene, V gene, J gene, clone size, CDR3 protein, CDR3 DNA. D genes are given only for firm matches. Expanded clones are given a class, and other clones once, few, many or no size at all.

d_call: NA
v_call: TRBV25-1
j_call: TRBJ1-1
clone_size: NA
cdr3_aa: CASSEYPKNTEAFF
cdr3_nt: TGTGCCAGCAGTGAATACCCTAAGAACACTGAAGCTTTCTTT

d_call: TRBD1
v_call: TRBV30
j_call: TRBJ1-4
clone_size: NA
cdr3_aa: CAWDGQGNEKLFF
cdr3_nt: TGTGCCTGGGACGGACAGGGGAATGAAAAACTGTTTTTT

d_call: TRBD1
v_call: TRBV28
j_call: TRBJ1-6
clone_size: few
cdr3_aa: CASSMTGSGSPLHF
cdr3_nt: TGTGCCAGCAGTATGACAGGGTCGGGTTCACCCCTCCACTTT

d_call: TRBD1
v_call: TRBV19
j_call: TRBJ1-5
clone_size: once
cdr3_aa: CASSGTGGRQPQHF
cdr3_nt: TGTGCCAGTAGTGGGACAGGCGGCCGTCAGCCCCAGCATTTT

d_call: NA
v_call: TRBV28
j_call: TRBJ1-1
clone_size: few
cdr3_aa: CATTANTEAFF
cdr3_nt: TGTGCCACTACAGCGAACACTGAAGCTTTCTTT

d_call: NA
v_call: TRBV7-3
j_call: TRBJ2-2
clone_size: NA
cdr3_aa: CASSFNPGYTGELFF
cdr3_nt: TGTGCCAGCAGCTTTAATCCCGGGTACACCGGGGAGCTGTTTTTT

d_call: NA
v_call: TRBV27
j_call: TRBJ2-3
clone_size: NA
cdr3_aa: CASSFSDATDTQYF
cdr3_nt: TGTGCCAGCAGTTTTAGTGATGCCACAGATACGCAGTATTTT

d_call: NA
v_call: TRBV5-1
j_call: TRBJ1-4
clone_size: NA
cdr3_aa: CASSRTVVGANEKLFF
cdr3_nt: TGCGCCAGCAGCCGGACAGTTGTGGGAGCTAATGAAAAACTGTTTTTT

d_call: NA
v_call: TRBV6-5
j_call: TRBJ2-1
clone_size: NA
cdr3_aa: CASSYGDTSYNEQFF
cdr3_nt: TGTGCCAGCAGTTACGGGGACACCTCCTACAATGAGCAGTTCTTC

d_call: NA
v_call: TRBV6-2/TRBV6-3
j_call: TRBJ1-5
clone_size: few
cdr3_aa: CASSYKGTHQPQHF
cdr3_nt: TGTGCCAGCAGTTACAAGGGGACTCATCAGCCCCAGCATTTT

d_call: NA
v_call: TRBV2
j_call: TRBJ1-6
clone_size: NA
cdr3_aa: CASSEGTAVSPLHF
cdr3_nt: TGTGCCAGCAGTGAAGGGACAGCAGTATCACCCCTCCACTTT

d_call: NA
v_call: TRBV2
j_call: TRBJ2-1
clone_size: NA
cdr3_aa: CASSEALRAQGHNEQFF
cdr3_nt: TGTGCCAGCAGTGAAGCGCTTCGGGCCCAGGGCCACAATGAGCAGTTCTTC

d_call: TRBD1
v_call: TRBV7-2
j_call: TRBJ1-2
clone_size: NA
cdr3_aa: CASSLVAQGAYGYTF
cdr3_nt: TGTGCCAGCAGCTTAGTCGCGCAGGGGGCCTATGGCTACACCTTC

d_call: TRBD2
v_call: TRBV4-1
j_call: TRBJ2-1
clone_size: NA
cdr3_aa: CASATSGSSYNEQFF
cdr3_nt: TGCGCCAGCGCGACTAGCGGGAGCTCCTACAATGAGCAGTTCTTC

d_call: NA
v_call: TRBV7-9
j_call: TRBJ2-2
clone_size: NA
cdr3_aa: CASSLALTGELFF
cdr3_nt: TGTGCCAGCAGCTTGGCCCTCACCGGGGAGCTGTTTTTT

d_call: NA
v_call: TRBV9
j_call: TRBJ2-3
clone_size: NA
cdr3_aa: CASSDSPEEPTQYF
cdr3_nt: TGTGCCAGCAGCGATTCCCCAGAGGAGCCTACGCAGTATTTT

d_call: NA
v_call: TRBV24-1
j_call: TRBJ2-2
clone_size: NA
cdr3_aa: CATSDGDLGGELFF
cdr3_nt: TGTGCCACCAGTGATGGTGACTTGGGCGGGGAGCTGTTTTTT

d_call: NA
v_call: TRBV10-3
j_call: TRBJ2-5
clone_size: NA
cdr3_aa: CATGELETQYF
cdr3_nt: TGTGCCACCGGGGAGTTGGAGACCCAGTACTTC

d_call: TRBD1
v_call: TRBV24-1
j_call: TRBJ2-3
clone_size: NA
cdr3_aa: CATSDLDRGHTDTQYF
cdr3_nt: TGTGCCACCAGTGATTTAGACAGGGGGCACACAGATACGCAGTATTTT

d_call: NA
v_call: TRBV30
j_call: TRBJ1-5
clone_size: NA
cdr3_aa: CALASGTYSNQPQHF
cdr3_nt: TGTGCCCTCGCATCAGGGACATATAGCAATCAGCCCCAGCATTTT

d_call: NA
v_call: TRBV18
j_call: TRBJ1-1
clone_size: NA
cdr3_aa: CASSSHGDTEAFF
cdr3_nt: TGTGCCAGCTCTAGTCACGGGGACACTGAAGCTTTCTTT

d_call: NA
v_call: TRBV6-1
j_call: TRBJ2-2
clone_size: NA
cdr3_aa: CASSETGGDTGELFF
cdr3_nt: TGTGCCAGCAGTGAAACGGGGGGCGATACCGGGGAGCTGTTTTTT

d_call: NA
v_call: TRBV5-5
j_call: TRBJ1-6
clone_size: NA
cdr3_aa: CASSPDRSYSPLHF
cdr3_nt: TGTGCCAGCAGCCCGGACAGATCCTATTCACCCCTCCACTTT

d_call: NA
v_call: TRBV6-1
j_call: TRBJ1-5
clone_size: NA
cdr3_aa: CASSEPARPAQHF
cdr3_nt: TGTGCCAGCAGTGAACCTGCTAGGCCGGCCCAGCATTTT

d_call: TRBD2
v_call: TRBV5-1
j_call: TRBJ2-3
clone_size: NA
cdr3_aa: CASSLMRGTDTQYF
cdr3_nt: TGCGCCAGCAGCTTGATGCGGGGGACAGATACGCAGTATTTT

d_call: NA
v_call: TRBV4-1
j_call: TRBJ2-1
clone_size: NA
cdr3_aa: CASSQPGTGPPVAGGDPREQFF
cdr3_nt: TGCGCCAGCAGCCAACCCGGGACAGGCCCCCCTGTGGCGGGAGGGGACCCACGGGAGCAGTTCTTC

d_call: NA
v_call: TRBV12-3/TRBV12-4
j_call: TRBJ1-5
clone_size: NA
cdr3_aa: CASSSSQNQPQHF
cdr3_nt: TGTGCCAGCAGTTCAAGTCAGAACCAGCCCCAGCATTTT

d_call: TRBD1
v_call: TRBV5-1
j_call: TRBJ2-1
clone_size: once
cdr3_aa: CASSASGTGFNEQFF
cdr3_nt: TGCGCCAGCAGCGCTTCCGGGACAGGGTTTAATGAGCAGTTCTTC

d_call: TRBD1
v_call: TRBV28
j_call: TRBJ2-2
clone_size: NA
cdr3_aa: CASSPLSDRAIGELFF
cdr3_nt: TGTGCCAGCAGTCCACTCTCCGACAGGGCAATCGGGGAGCTGTTTTTT

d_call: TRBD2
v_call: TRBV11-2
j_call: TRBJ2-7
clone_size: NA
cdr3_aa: CASSLPPGLAGGITYEQYF
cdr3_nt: TGTGCCAGCAGCTTACCGCCGGGGCTAGCGGGAGGAATCACCTACGAGCAGTACTTC

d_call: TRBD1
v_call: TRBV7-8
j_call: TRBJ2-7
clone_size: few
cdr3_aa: CASIPLGQLNEQYF
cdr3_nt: TGTGCCAGCATCCCCCTGGGACAGCTCAACGAGCAGTACTTC

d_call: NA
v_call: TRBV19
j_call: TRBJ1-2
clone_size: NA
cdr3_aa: CASSMARNHYGYTF
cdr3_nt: TGTGCCAGTAGTATGGCCAGGAACCACTATGGCTACACCTTC